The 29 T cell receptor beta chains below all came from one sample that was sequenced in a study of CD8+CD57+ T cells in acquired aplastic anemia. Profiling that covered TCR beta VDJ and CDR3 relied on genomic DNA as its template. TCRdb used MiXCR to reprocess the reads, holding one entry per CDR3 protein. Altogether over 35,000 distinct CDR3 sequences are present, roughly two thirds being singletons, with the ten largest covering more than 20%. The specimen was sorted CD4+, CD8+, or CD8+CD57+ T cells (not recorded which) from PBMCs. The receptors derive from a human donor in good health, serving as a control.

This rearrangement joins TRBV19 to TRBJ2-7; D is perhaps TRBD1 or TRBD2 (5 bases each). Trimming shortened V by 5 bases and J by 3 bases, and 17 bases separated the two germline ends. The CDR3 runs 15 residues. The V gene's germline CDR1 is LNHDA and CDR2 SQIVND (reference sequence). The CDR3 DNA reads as TGTGCCAGTAGTGCCTCGGGACCGGCGGACTACGAGCAGTACTTC. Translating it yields CASSASGPADYEQYF.

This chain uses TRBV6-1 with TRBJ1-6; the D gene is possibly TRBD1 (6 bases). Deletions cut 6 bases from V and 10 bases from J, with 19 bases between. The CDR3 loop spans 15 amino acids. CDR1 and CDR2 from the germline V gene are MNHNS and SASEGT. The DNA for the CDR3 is TGTGCCAGCAGGCCCGCTTCAGGGGAACAGTCACCCCTCCACTTT. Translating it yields CASRPASGEQSPLHF.

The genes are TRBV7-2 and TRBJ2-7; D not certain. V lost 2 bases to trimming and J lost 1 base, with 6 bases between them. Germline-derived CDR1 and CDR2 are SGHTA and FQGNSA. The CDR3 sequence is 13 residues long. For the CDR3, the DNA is TGTGCCAGCAGCTTATATCTTTCCTACGAGCAGTACTTC. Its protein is CASSLYLSYEQYF.

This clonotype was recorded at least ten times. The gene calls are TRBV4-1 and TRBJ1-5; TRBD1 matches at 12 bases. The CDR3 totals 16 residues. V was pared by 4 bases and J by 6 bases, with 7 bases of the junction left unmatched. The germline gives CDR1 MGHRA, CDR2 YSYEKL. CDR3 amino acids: CASSRGQGARSQPQHF. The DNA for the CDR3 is TGCGCCAGCAGCCGGGGACAGGGGGCGAGGAGTCAGCCCCAGCATTTT.

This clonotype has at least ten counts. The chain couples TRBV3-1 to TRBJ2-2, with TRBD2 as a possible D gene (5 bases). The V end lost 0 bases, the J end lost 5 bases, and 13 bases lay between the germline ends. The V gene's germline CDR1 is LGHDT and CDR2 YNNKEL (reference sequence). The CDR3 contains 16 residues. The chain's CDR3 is CASSQDRASGTGELFF. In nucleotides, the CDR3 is TGTGCCAGCAGCCAAGACCGCGCTTCGGGAACCGGGGAGCTGTTTTTT. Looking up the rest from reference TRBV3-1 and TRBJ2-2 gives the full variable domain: DTAVSQTPKYLVTQMGNDKSIKCEQNLGHDTMYWYKQDSKKFLKIMFSYNNKELIINETVPNRFSPKSPDKAHLNLHINSLELGDSAVYFCASSQDRASGTGELFFGEGSRLTVL.

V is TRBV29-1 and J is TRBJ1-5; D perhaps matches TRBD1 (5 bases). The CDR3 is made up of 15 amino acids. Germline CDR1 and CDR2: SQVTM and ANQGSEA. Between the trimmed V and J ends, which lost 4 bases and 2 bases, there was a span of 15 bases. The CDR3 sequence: CSVGPSGSGNQPQHF. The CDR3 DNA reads TGCAGCGTTGGGCCCTCAGGGTCGGGCAATCAGCCCCAGCATTTT. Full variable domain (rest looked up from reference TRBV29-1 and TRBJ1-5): SAVISQKPSRDICQRGTSLTIQCQVDSQVTMMFWYRQQPGQSLTLIATANQGSEATYESGFVIDKFPISRPNLTFSTLTVSNMSPEDSSIYLCSVGPSGSGNQPQHFGDGTRLSIL.

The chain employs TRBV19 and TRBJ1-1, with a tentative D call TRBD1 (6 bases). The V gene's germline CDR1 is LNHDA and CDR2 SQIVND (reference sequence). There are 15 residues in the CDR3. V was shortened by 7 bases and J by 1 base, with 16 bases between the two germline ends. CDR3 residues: CASTPSRGRNTEAFF. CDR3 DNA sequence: TGTGCCAGTACCCCATCAAGGGGGAGGAACACTGAAGCTTTCTTT.

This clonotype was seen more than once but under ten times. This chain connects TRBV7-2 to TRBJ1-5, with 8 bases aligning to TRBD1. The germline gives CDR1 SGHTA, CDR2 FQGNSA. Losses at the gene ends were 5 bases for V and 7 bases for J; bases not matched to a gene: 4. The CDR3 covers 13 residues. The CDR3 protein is CASSQDRDQPQHF. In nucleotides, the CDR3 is TGTGCCAGCAGCCAGGACAGGGACCAGCCCCAGCATTTT.

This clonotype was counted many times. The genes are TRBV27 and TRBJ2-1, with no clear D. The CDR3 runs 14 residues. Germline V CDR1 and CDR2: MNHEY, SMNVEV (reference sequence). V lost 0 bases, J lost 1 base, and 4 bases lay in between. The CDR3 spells CASSLSQSYNEQFF. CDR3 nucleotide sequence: TGTGCCAGCAGTTTATCGCAGTCCTACAATGAGCAGTTCTTC.

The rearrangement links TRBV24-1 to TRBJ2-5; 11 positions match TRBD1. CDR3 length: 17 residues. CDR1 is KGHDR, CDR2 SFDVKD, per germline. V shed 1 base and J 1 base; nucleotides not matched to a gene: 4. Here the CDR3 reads CATSDFWGTGGQETQYF. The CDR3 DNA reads TGTGCCACCAGTGATTTCTGGGGGACAGGGGGCCAAGAGACCCAGTACTTC.

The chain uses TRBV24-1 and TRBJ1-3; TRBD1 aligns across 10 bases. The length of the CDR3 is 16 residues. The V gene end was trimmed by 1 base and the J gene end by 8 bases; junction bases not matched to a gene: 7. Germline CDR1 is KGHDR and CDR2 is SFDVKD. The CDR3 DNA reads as TGTGCCACCAGTGATTTCCCCCGGGACAGGGGAGACACCATATATTTT. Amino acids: CATSDFPRDRGDTIYF.

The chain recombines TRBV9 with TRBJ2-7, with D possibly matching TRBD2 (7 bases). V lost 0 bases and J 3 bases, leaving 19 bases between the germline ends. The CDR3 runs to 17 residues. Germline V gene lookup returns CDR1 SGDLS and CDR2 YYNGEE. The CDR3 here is CASSVAPRGGSHYEQYF. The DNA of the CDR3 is TGTGCCAGCAGCGTAGCTCCTCGCGGGGGCTCTCACTACGAGCAGTACTTC.

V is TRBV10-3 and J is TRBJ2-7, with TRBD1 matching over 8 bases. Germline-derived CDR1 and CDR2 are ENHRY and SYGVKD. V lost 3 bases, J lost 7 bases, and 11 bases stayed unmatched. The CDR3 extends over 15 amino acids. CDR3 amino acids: CAISDPLQGAGEQYF. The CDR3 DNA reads TGTGCCATCAGTGATCCCCTGCAGGGGGCGGGGGAGCAGTACTTC.

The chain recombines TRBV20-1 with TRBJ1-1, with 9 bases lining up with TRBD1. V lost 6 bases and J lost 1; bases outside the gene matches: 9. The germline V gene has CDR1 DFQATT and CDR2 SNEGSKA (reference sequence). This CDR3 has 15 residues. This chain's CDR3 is CSAQDRGTWNTEAFF. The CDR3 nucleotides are TGCAGTGCCCAAGACAGGGGGACTTGGAACACTGAAGCTTTCTTT.

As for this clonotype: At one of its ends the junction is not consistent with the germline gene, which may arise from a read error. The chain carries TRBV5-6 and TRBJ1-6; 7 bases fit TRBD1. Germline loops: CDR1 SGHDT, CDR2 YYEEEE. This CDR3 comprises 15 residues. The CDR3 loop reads CTSSMINRGSSPLHF. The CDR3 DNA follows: TGTACCAGCAGCATGATTAACAGGGGAAGTTCACCCCTCCACTTT.

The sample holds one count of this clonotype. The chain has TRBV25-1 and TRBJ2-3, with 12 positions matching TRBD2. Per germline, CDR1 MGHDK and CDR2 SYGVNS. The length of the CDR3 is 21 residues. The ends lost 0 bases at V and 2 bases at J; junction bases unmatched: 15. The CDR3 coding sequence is TGTGCCAGCAGTGAATATGGGTCCGCCTCTAGCGGGGGGGGCGACACAGATACGCAGTATTTT. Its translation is CASSEYGSASSGGGDTDTQYF.

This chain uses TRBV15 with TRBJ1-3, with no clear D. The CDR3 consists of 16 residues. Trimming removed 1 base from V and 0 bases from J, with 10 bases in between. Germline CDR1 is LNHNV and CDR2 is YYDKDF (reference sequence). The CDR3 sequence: CATSRGHADSGNTIYF. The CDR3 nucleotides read TGTGCCACCAGCAGAGGACACGCCGACTCTGGAAACACCATATATTTT.

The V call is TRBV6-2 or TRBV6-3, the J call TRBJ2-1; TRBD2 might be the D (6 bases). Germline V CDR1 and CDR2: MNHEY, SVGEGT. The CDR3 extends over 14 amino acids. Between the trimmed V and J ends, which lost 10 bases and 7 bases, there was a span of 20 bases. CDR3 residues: CATLPGGWENEQFF. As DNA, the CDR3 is TGTGCCACCCTTCCTGGGGGGTGGGAGAATGAGCAGTTCTTC.

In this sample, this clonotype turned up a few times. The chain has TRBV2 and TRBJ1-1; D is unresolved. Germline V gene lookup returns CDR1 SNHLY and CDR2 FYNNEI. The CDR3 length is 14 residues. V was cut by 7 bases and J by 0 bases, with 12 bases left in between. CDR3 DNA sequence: TGTGCCAGCACCTTACGCCGGATGAACACTGAAGCTTTCTTT. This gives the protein CASTLRRMNTEAFF.

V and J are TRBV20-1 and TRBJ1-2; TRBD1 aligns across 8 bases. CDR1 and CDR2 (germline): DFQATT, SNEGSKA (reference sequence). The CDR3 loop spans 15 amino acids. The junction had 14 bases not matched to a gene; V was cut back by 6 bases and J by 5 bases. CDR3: CSANGQAGGKYGYTF. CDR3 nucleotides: TGCAGTGCCAACGGGCAGGCAGGGGGCAAGTATGGCTACACCTTC.

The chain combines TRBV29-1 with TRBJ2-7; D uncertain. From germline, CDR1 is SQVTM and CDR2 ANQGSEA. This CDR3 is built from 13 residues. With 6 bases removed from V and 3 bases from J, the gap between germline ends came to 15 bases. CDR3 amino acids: CSVQAGPGYEQYF. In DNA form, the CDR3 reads TGCAGCGTCCAGGCCGGGCCAGGCTACGAGCAGTACTTC.

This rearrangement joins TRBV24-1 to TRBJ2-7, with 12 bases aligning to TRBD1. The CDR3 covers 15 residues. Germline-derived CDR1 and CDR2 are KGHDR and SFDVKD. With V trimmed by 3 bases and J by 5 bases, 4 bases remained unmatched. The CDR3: CATSDPGTGGDEQYV. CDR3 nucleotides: TGTGCCACCAGTGATCCCGGGACAGGGGGCGACGAGCAGTACGTC.

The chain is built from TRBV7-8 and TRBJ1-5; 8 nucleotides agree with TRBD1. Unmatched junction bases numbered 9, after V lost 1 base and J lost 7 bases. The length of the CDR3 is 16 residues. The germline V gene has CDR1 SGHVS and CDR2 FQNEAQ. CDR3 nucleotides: TGTGCCAGCAGCTTAGATGAGACAGGGGTATGGCAGCCCCAGCATTTT. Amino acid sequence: CASSLDETGVWQPQHF. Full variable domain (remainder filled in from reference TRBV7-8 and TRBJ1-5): GAGVSQSPRYKVAKRGQDVALRCDPISGHVSLFWYQQALGQGPEFLTYFQNEAQLDKSGLPSDRFFAERPEGSVSTLKIQRTQQEDSAVYLCASSLDETGVWQPQHFGDGTRLSIL.

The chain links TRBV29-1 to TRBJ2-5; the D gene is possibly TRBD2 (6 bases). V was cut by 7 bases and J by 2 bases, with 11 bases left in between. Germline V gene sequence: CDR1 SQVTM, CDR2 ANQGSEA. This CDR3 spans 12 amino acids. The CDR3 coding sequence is TGCAGCGGCGGGGACGGGCAAGAGACCCAGTACTTC. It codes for CSGGDGQETQYF.

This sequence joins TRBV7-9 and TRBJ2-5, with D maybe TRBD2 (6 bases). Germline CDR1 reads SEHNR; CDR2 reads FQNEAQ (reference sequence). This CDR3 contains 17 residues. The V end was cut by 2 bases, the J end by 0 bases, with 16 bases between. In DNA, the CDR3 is TGTGCCAGCAGCTTATTTAGCATTGGAGGGGACCAAGAGACCCAGTACTTC. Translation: CASSLFSIGGDQETQYF.

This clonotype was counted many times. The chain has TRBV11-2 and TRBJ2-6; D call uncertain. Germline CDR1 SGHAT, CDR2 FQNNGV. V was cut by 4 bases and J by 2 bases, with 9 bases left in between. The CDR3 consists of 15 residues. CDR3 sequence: CASSSGRAGANVLTF. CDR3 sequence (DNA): TGTGCCAGCAGCTCGGGTAGGGCTGGGGCCAACGTCCTGACTTTC. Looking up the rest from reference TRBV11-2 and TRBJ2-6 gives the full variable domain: EAGVAQSPRYKIIEKRQSVAFWCNPISGHATLYWYQQILGQGPKLLIQFQNNGVVDDSQLPKDRFSAERLKGVDSTLKIQPAKLEDSAVYLCASSSGRAGANVLTFGAGSRLTVL.

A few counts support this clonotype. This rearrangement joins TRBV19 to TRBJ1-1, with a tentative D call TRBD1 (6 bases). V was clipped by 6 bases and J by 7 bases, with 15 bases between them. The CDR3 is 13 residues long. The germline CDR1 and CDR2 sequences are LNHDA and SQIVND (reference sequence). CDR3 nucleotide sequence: TGTGCCAGTAGGCGGACAGAACTCGTTGAAGCTTTCTTT. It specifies CASRRTELVEAFF.

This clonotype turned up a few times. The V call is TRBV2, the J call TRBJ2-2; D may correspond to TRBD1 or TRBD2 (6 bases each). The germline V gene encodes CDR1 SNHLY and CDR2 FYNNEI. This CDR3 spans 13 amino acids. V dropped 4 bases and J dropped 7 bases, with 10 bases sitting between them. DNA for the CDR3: TGTGCCAGCAGTGGGGGGGCGGACGGGGAGCTGTTTTTT. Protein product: CASSGGADGELFF.

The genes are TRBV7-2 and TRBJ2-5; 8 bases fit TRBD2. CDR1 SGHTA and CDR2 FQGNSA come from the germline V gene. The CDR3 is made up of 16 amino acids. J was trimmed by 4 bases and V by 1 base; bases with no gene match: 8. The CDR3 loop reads CASSLGRSGVGETQYF. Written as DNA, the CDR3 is TGTGCCAGCAGCTTAGGGCGTAGCGGGGTTGGAGAGACCCAGTACTTC. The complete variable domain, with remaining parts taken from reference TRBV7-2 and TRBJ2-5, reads GAGVSQSPSNKVTEKGKDVELRCDPISGHTALYWYRQSLGQGLEFLIYFQGNSAPDKSGLPSDRFSAERTGGSVSTLTIQRTQQEDSAVYLCASSLGRSGVGETQYFGPGTRLLVL.